This entry concerns a single T cell receptor (beta chain). 5' RACE that incorporated UMI labels was used to prepare the TRB cDNA libraries. TCRdb reprocessed the 5' RACE reads and stores each CDR3 protein as one record, lacking DNA. This table holds around 57,000 distinct CDR3 sequences. The sample comes from a study of CXCR3-negative and CXCR3-positive naive CD8 T cells. Material for sequencing was memory CD8+ T cells from blood. The TCR comes from a human donor in good health. Some clones in this sample may be carry-over from other donors' samples.

The CDR3 protein is CASSSSGTRTHTGELFF. The chain links TRBV7-9 to TRBJ2-2; TCRdb reports TRBD1, a call that lacks DNA to check it against. The CDR3 extends over 17 amino acids. Germline V lookup: CDR1 SEHNR, CDR2 FQNEAQ (reference sequence).